These 30 T cell receptor beta chains were sequenced from one sample in a study of post-analysis software for immune sequencing data. cDNA libraries for TCR beta contained unique molecular identifiers. TCRdb re-analysed the PCR reads in MiXCR, keeping a single row per CDR3 protein. This sample yields more than 350,000 distinct CDR3 sequences, of which roughly 40% are seen a single time; around 8% belongs to the top ten. The study's findings and limits: When patients were compared with controls, four to six TRBV segments were more frequent, TRBV5-6, TRBV5-1 and TRBV20-1 among them.

Antigen specificity for these receptors is unknown. Material: blood. The receptors derive from a girl between 2 and 10 years old with multiple sclerosis.

The V gene is TRBV28, the J gene TRBJ1-1; D may be TRBD1 (6 bases). Germline CDR1 reads MDHEN; CDR2 reads SYDVKM. Trimming stripped 6 bases from V and 0 bases from J, with 17 bases between. The CDR3 sequence is 16 residues long. The CDR3 nucleotides read TGTGCCAGCAGCCTTAATCCGGGACAACTGAACACTGAAGCTTTCTTT. Translated: CASSLNPGQLNTEAFF.

This clonotype was seen more than once but under ten times. This rearrangement joins TRBV29-1 to TRBJ1-1; D not certain. CDR1 and CDR2 from the germline V gene are SQVTM and ANQGSEA. CDR3 length: 11 amino acids. The V end was cut by 3 bases, the J end by 4 bases, with 6 bases between. The DNA of the CDR3 is TGCAGCGTTGATGGTTTCACTGAAGCTTTCTTT. It encodes CSVDGFTEAFF.

Only a few counts were recorded for this clonotype. The chain carries TRBV9 and TRBJ2-3; D possibly uses TRBD1 or TRBD2 (6 bases each). CDR3 length: 17 residues. Germline CDR1 reads SGDLS; CDR2 reads YYNGEE. V dropped 3 bases and J dropped 9 bases, with 26 bases sitting between them. CDR3 in DNA: TGTGCCAGCAGCGCCGGAGGGGGTGGACTACCTCTAGACACGCAGTATTTT. Translating gives CASSAGGGGLPLDTQYF.

The table lists this clonotype with a few counts. The rearrangement joins TRBV20-1 to TRBJ1-6; no reliable D call. Germline CDR1 reads DFQATT; CDR2 reads SNEGSKA (reference sequence). V was cut by 4 bases and J by 8 bases, with 18 bases left in between. CDR3 length equals 15 residues. CDR3 nucleotides: TGCAGTGCTATACGGGCGCAAACCCCGGATTCACCCCTCCACTTT. Amino acid sequence: CSAIRAQTPDSPLHF.

On this clonotype: No conserved phenylalanine or tryptophan is present at the end of the CDR3, so a read error is the likely explanation. The chain joins TRBV7-9 to TRBJ1-5; the D is unclear. V dropped 1 base and J dropped 2 bases, with 15 bases sitting between them. Germline lookup yields CDR1 SEHNR and CDR2 FQNEAQ (reference sequence). The CDR3 is made up of 17 amino acids. The CDR3 DNA reads TGTGCCAGCAGCTTAGATATGGGGTTCCTTGGCAATCAGCCCCAGCATTGT. This gives the protein CASSLDMGFLGNQPQHC.

This chain uses TRBV11-2 with TRBJ1-6; D call uncertain. CDR1 is SGHAT, CDR2 FQNNGV, per germline. The CDR3 has 17 residues. V was cut by 5 bases and J by 2 bases, with 16 bases left in between. CDR3: CASSRATQAAYNSPLHF. The CDR3 bases are TGTGCCAGCAGCCGCGCGACCCAGGCCGCCTATAATTCACCCCTCCACTTT.

This clonotype was observed many times. This chain connects TRBV15 to TRBJ2-7, with TRBD2 identical over 8 bases. CDR3 length equals 15 residues. Germline V lookup: CDR1 LNHNV, CDR2 YYDKDF (reference sequence). V gave up 0 bases and J gave up 2 bases; unmatched junction bases: 3. This chain's CDR3 is CATSRERGGPYEQYF. In nucleotides, the CDR3 is TGTGCCACCAGCAGAGAACGGGGGGGTCCCTACGAGCAGTACTTC.

This clonotype turned up a few times. The V call is TRBV5-1, the J call TRBJ1-1; 8 positions agree with TRBD1. Trimming cost V 5 bases and J 0 bases; bases outside gene matches: 9. The CDR3 runs to 16 residues. Germline values: CDR1 SGHRS, CDR2 YFSETQ. This CDR3 reads CASSPPPGGLNTEAFF. CDR3 bases: TGCGCCAGCAGTCCTCCACCAGGGGGCTTGAACACTGAAGCTTTCTTT.

This clonotype was counted only a few times. The chain uses TRBV6-5 and TRBJ2-3; D is possibly TRBD2 (5 bases). This CDR3 has 18 amino acids. V was clipped by 0 bases and J by 0 bases, with 16 bases between them. CDR1 and CDR2 (germline): MNHEY, SVGAGI. CDR3 DNA: TGTGCCAGCAGTTACTCTCTCTATTACCGGGATAGCACAGATACGCAGTATTTT. Translating it yields CASSYSLYYRDSTDTQYF.

There are a few counts of this clonotype. The J gene is TRBJ2-7, the V gene TRBV12-3 or TRBV12-4, with D possibly matching TRBD2 (5 bases). This CDR3 comprises 14 residues. The V gene lost 6 bases and the J gene lost 5 bases, with 17 bases spanning the gap. The CDR3 loop reads CASRPGPGFDEQYF. The CDR3 DNA follows: TGTGCCAGCAGGCCCGGGCCGGGGTTCGACGAGCAGTACTTC.

This clonotype has at least ten counts. This chain's CDR3 is CASSLGSQETQYF. CDR3 nucleotide sequence: TGTGCCAGCAGCCTGGGAAGTCAAGAGACCCAGTACTTC. The V gene is TRBV27, the J gene TRBJ2-5; D ambiguous. The V gene's germline CDR1 is MNHEY and CDR2 SMNVEV (reference sequence). The V gene lost 6 bases and the J gene lost 2 bases, with 10 bases spanning the gap. The CDR3 consists of 13 residues.

This rearrangement joins TRBV20-1 to TRBJ2-1, with D possibly being TRBD2 (7 bases). CDR3 size: 15 residues. Germline V gives CDR1 DFQATT, CDR2 SNEGSKA (reference sequence). Trimming removed 2 bases from V and 5 bases from J, with 16 bases in between. CDR3 sequence: CSARFDSGGHNEQFF. As DNA, the CDR3 is TGCAGTGCTAGATTCGACTCGGGGGGCCACAATGAGCAGTTCTTC.

This clonotype turned up a few times. This chain links TRBV29-1 with TRBJ2-1, with D possibly TRBD1 on 6 matching bases. Germline V gene sequence: CDR1 SQVTM, CDR2 ANQGSEA. CDR3 size: 13 residues. V was pared by 7 bases and J by 2 bases, with 12 bases between. CDR3 bases: TGCAGCGCCGAGACAGGAACCTACAATGAGCAGTTCTTC. Translated: CSAETGTYNEQFF.

This sequence joins TRBV15 and TRBJ1-6; no clear D gene. CDR1 is LNHNV and CDR2 is YYDKDF in the germline V gene (reference sequence). Trimming cost V 3 bases and J 5 bases, with 20 bases left between them. There are 18 residues in the CDR3. Here the CDR3 reads CATSSTTGEALNNSPLHF. The DNA of the CDR3 is TGTGCCACCAGCAGTACCACGGGAGAGGCGCTGAATAATTCACCCCTCCACTTT.

This clonotype has just a few counts. The chain is built from TRBV12-3 or TRBV12-4 and TRBJ2-1, with 7 nucleotides matching TRBD2. CDR3 length: 16 amino acids. V shed 4 bases, J shed 0 bases, and the junction held 6 bases outside the gene matches. CDR3 bases: TGTGCCAGCAGTTCCCGGGACTACTTCTCCTACAATGAGCAGTTCTTC. This codes for CASSSRDYFSYNEQFF.

This chain links TRBV6-2 or TRBV6-3 with TRBJ2-3; D uncertain. CDR3 size: 15 residues. Germline values: CDR1 MNHEY, CDR2 SVGEGT. V gave up 8 bases and J gave up 2 bases, with 17 bases separating them. In DNA form, the CDR3 reads TGTGCCAGCGTGGAGAACGTCGCCCTCACAGATACGCAGTATTTT. This encodes CASVENVALTDTQYF.

The chain is built from TRBV12-3 or TRBV12-4 and TRBJ1-5; 7 bases match TRBD1. J lost 5 bases, V lost 7 bases, and 5 bases had no gene match. This CDR3 has 13 residues. DNA for the CDR3: TGTGCCAGCACAGGGGGGTATGATCAGCCCCAGCATTTT. It yields the protein CASTGGYDQPQHF.

This chain connects TRBV5-1 to TRBJ2-3; D unresolved. With 4 bases removed from V and 2 bases from J, the gap between germline ends came to 8 bases. In germline, CDR1 is SGHRS, CDR2 YFSETQ. The CDR3 length is 13 residues. The CDR3 loop reads CASSPTLTDTQYF. The DNA for the CDR3 is TGCGCCAGCAGCCCGACCCTCACAGATACGCAGTATTTT.

The V call is TRBV7-2, the J call TRBJ2-4, with TRBD1 matching 10 bases. Germline assignment: CDR1 SGHTA and CDR2 FQGNSA. The CDR3 loop spans 17 amino acids. Trimming at V came to 5 bases and at J to 2 bases, leaving 9 bases not matched to a gene. The CDR3 DNA sequence: TGTGCCAGCAGCCGCATCTGGGACAGGGGAACCAAAAACATTCAGTACTTC. This sequence encodes CASSRIWDRGTKNIQYF.

The chain is built from TRBV11-2 and TRBJ2-1, with D hard to call. V dropped 5 bases and J dropped 0 bases, with 11 bases sitting between them. Germline V gives CDR1 SGHAT, CDR2 FQNNGV. The CDR3 covers 15 residues. CDR3 DNA sequence: TGTGCCAGCAGCCGACTCCCGGGCTCCTACAATGAGCAGTTCTTC. Protein sequence: CASSRLPGSYNEQFF. Filled out from reference TRBV11-2 and TRBJ2-1, the complete variable domain reads EAGVAQSPRYKIIEKRQSVAFWCNPISGHATLYWYQQILGQGPKLLIQFQNNGVVDDSQLPKDRFSAERLKGVDSTLKIQPAKLEDSAVYLCASSRLPGSYNEQFFGPGTRLTVL.

This clonotype was recorded a few times. The CDR3 DNA is TGCAGCGTTCGAGGGGGTTACTACGAGCAGTACTTC. It is translated as CSVRGGYYEQYF. This chain joins TRBV29-1 and TRBJ2-7; D might be TRBD1 (6 bases). The CDR3 loop spans 12 amino acids. Per germline, CDR1 SQVTM and CDR2 ANQGSEA. The germline V and J ends were trimmed by 5 bases and 3 bases, with 11 bases remaining between them.

There are a few counts of this clonotype. This chain's CDR3 is CASSLRTGGFYNEQFF. The CDR3 coding sequence is TGTGCCAGCAGCCTTAGGACAGGGGGCTTCTACAATGAGCAGTTCTTC. The chain uses TRBV28 and TRBJ2-1; TRBD1 matches at 11 bases. V was pared by 6 bases and J by 3 bases, with 7 bases of the junction left unmatched. Germline V gives CDR1 MDHEN, CDR2 SYDVKM. The length of the CDR3 is 16 residues.

The sample holds a few counts of this clonotype. V is TRBV18 and J is TRBJ2-5, with D tentatively TRBD1 (6 bases). Germline V gene data show CDR1 as KGHSH and CDR2 as LQKENI. The V and J ends lost 3 bases and 5 bases respectively, with 16 bases between them. There are 15 residues in the CDR3. CDR3 sequence reads: CASSPPGQREETQYF. The CDR3 DNA sequence: TGTGCCAGCTCACCCCCGGGACAAAGGGAGGAGACCCAGTACTTC.

V and J are TRBV4-2 and TRBJ2-1; perhaps D is TRBD1 or TRBD2 (6 bases each). Germline assignment: CDR1 LGHNA and CDR2 YNFKEQ. Between the trimmed V and J ends, which lost 2 bases and 8 bases, there was a span of 16 bases. The CDR3 spans 15 residues. In nucleotides, the CDR3 is TGTGCCAGCAGCCAAACGGGGGCTAGCAGGTATGAGCAGTTCTTC. Translated: CASSQTGASRYEQFF.

The chain uses TRBV7-9 and TRBJ1-2, with D tentatively TRBD1 (6 bases). Germline assignment: CDR1 SEHNR and CDR2 FQNEAQ (reference sequence). CDR3 size: 13 residues. Trimming left V 3 bases short and J 6 bases short, with 11 bases between. The chain's CDR3 is CASSFYRENGYTF. CDR3 nucleotide sequence: TGTGCCAGCAGCTTCTACAGGGAAAATGGCTACACCTTC.

The chain joins TRBV9 to TRBJ2-1; either TRBD1 or TRBD2 may fit D (6 bases each). Trimming left V 6 bases short and J 0 bases short, with 16 bases between. Germline-derived CDR1 and CDR2 are SGDLS and YYNGEE. This CDR3 contains 16 residues. CDR3 DNA sequence: TGTGCCAGCACCTCTGGGGGGACATTCTCCTACAATGAGCAGTTCTTC. Amino acid sequence: CASTSGGTFSYNEQFF.

The chain uses TRBV7-2 and TRBJ2-1, with 14 nucleotides matching TRBD2. The CDR3 is 15 residues long. Germline CDR1 SGHTA, CDR2 FQGNSA. Trimming at V came to 6 bases and at J to 6 bases, leaving 4 bases not matched to a gene. Here the CDR3 DNA reads TGTGCCAGCAGGGCCGGGACTAGCGGGAGCAATGAGCAGTTCTTC. Translation gives CASRAGTSGSNEQFF.

This clonotype was detected a few times. The chain links TRBV20-1 to TRBJ1-5, with 9 bases matching TRBD1. This CDR3 has 13 residues. V lost 6 bases and J lost 7; bases outside the gene matches: 7. Germline V CDR1 and CDR2: DFQATT, SNEGSKA (reference sequence). The CDR3 sequence: CSATDRGYQPQHF. The DNA of the CDR3 is TGCAGTGCAACCGACAGGGGGTACCAGCCCCAGCATTTT.

This clonotype was seen more than once but under ten times. The V and J genes are TRBV20-1 and TRBJ1-1, with D possibly TRBD1 on 6 matching bases. The V end was cut by 3 bases, the J end by 4 bases, with 12 bases between. This CDR3 is 13 amino acids long. Germline V lookup: CDR1 DFQATT, CDR2 SNEGSKA (reference sequence). CDR3 DNA sequence: TGCAGTGCTAGGGGGGGCCTGGGCACTGAAGCTTTCTTT. As protein: CSARGGLGTEAFF.

The chain carries TRBV5-1 and TRBJ2-3; TRBD1 might be the D (5 bases). The germline V and J ends were trimmed by 4 bases and 2 bases, with 17 bases remaining between them. Germline assignment: CDR1 SGHRS and CDR2 YFSETQ. This CDR3 is 16 amino acids long. The DNA for the CDR3 is TGCGCCAGCAGCAGGGTGGCAGGGCTTCCCACAGATACGCAGTATTTT. This codes for CASSRVAGLPTDTQYF.